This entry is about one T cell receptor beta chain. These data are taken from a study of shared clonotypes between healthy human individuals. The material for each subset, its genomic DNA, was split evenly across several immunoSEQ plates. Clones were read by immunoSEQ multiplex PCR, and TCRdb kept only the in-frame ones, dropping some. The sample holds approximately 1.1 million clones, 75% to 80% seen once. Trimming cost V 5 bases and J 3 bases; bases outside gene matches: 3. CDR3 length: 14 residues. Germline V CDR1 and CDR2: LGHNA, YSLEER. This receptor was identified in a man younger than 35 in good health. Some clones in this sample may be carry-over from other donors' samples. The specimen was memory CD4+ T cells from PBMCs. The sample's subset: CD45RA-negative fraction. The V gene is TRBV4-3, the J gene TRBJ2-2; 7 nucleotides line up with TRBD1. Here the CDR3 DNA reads TGCGCCAGCAGCAGGACAGGAGACACCGGGGAGCTGTTTTTT. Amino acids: CASSRTGDTGELFF.